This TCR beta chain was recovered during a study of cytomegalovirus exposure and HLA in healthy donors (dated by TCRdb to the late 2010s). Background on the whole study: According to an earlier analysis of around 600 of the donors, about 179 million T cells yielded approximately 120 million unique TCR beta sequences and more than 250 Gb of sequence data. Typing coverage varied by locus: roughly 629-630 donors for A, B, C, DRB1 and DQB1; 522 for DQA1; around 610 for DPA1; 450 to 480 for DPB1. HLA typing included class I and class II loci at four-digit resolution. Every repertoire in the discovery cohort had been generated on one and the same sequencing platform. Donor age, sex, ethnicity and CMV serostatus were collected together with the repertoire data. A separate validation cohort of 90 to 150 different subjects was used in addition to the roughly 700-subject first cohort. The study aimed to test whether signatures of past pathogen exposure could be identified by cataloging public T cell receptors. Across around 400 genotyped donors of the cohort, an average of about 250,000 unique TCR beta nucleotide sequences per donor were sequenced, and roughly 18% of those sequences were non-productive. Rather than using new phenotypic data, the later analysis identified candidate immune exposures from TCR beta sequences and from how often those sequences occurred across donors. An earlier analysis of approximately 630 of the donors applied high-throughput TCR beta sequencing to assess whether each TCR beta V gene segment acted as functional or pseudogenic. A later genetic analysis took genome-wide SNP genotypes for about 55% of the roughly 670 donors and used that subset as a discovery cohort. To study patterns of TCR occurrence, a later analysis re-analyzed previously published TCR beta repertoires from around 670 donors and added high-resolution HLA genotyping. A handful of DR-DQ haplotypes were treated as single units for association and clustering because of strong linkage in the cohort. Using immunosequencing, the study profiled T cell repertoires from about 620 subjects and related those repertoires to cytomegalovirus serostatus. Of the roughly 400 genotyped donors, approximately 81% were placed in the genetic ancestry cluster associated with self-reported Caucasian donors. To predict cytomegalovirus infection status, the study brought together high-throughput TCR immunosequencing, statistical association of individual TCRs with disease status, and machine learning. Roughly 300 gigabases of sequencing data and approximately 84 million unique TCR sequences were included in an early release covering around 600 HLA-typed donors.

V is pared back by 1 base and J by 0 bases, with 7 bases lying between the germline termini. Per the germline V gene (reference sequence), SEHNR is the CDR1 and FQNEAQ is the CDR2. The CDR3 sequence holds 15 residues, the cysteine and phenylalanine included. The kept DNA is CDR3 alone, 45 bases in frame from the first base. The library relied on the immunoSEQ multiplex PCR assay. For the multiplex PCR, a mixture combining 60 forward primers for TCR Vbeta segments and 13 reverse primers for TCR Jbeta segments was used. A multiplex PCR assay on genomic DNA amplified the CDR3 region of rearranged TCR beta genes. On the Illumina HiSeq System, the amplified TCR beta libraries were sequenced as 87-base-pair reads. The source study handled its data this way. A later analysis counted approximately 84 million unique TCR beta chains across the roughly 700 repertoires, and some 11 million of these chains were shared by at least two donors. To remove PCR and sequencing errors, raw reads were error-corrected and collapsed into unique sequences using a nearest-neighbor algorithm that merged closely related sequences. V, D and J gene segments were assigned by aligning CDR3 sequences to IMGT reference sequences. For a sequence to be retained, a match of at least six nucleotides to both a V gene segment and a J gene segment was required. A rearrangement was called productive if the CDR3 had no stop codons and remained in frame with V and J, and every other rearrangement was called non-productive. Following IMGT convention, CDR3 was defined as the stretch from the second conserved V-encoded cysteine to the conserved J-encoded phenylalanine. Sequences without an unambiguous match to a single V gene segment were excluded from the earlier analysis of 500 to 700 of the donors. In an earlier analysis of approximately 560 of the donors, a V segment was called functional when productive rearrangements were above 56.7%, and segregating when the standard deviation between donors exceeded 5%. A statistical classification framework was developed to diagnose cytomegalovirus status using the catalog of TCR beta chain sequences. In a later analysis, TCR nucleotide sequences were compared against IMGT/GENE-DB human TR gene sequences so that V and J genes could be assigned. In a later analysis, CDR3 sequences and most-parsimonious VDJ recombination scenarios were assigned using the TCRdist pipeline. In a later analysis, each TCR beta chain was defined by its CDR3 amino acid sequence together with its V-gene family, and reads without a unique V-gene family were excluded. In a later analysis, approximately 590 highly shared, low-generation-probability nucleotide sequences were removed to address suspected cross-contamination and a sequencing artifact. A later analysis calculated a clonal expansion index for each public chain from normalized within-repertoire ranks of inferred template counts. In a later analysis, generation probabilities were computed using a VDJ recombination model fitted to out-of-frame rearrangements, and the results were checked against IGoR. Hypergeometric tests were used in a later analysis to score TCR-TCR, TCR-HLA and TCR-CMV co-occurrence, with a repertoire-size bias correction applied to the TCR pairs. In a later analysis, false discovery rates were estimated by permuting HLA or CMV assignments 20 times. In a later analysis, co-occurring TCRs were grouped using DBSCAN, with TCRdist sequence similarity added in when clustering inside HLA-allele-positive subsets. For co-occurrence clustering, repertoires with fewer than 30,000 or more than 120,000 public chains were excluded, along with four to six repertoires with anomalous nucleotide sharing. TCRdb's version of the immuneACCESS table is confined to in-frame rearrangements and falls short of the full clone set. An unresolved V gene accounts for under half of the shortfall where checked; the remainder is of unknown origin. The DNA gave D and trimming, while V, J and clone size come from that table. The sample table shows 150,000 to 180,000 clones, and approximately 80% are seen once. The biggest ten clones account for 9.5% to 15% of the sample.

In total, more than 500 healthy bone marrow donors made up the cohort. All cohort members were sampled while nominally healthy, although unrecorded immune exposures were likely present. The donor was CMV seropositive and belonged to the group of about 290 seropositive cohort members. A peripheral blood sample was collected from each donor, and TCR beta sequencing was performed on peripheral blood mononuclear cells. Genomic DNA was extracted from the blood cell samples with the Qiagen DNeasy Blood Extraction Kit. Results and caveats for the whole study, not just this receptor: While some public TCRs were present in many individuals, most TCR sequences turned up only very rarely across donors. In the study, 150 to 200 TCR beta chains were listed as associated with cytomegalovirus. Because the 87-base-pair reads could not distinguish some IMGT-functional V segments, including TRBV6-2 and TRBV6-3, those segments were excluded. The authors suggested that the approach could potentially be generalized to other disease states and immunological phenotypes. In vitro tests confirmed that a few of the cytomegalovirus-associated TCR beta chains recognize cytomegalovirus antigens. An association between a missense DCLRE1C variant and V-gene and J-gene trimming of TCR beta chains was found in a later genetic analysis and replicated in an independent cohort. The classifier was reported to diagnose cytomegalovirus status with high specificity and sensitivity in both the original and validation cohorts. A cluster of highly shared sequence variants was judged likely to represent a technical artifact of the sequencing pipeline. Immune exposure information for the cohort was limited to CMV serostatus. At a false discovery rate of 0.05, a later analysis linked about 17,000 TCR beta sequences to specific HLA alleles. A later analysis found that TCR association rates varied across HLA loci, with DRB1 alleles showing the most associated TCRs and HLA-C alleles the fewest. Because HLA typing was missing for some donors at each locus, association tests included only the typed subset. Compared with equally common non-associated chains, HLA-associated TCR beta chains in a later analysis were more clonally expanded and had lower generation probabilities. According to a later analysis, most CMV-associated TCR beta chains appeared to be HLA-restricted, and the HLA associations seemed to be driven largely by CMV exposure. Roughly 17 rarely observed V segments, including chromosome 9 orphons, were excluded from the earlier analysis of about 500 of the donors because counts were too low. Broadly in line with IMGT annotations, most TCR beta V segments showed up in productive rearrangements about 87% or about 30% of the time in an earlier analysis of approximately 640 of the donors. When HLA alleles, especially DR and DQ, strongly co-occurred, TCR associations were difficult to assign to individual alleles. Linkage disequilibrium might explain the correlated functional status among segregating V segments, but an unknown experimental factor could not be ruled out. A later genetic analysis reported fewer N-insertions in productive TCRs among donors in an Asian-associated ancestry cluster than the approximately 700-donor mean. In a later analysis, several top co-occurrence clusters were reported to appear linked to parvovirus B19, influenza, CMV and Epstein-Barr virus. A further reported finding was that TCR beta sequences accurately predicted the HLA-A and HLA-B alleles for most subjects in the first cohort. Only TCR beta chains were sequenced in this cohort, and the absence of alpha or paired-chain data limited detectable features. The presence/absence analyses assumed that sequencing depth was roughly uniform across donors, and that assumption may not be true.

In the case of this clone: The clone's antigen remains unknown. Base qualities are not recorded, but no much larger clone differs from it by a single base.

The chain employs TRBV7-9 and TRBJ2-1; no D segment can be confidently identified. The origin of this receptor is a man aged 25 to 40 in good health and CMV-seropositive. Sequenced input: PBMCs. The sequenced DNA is TGTGCCAGCAGCTTAGATCCCAACTCCTACAATGAGCAGTTCTTC. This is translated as CASSLDPNSYNEQFF.